This T cell receptor beta chain was profiled in a study of blood T cell repertoires in COVID-19 (dated by TCRdb to the early 2020s). Regarding the study in general: Samples covering the acute and convalescent phases of COVID-19 were provided by collaborators in the United States, Italy and Spain. The prospective study material was composed of cDNA or gDNA derived from T cells, B-cell-depleted T cells, or PBMCs. The dataset comprised deeply sampled blood TCRbeta repertoires from subjects exposed to, actively infected with, or recovered from COVID-19. The repertoires were released in a freely available public database meant as a resource for research on the immune response to SARS-CoV-2. The samples were drawn from the first 160 participants of the ongoing ImmuneRACE study and from 1,254 subjects provided by 6 global collaborators. The sample metadata nearly always contained a de-identified subject ID, COVID-19 status, age in years and sex. Where HLA class I and class II types were available, the types were taken from metadata supplied by the sample provider, not from assay-based typing.

Summary of the overall study and its limitations: The quantity of clinical and demographic metadata differed by source and by participant and was supplied without curation.

Sequences LGHNA (CDR1) and YNFKEQ (CDR2) are obtained from the germline V gene. V drops 1 base and J drops 6 bases, leaving 6 bases in between. Taken from cysteine to phenylalanine, the CDR3 has 12 residues. Of all the DNA, just the CDR3 is kept, 36 bases in frame from base 1. This clone was detected only a few times. Its antigen remains undetermined. It has no much larger one-base neighbor in the sample; base qualities were not kept. TCRbeta CDR3 regions were amplified from genomic DNA using the immunoSEQ Assay, a bias-controlled multiplex PCR. Processing in the source paper ran as follows. The number of nucleated cells in each sample was estimated from the amplification of reference gene primers within the assay. Sequence reads were collapsed and filtered to measure the absolute abundance of every unique TCRbeta CDR3 rearrangement. Productive Simpson clonality was computed per sample as the square root of Simpson's diversity index over productive rearrangements. TCRdb provides this immuneACCESS table in a form limited to in-frame rearrangements. Some clones are lacking; in checked studies, under half of them reflect an unresolved V gene, and why the rest are absent is not known. V and J calls and clone size follow that table, whereas D and trimming were derived from the DNA. The sample table contains about 320,000 clones; only one count was recorded for about 90% of them. Of the sample, approximately 5% is held by the ten largest clones.

Enrolling through a virtual design, the prospective study's participants ranged in age from roughly 18 to 90 years and lived across roughly 24 United States geographic areas. In the prospective study, cohorts were assigned on the basis of participant-reported clinical history obtained from a screening survey and a study questionnaire. ImmuneRACE Cohort 3 recovered participants were defined by two consecutive negative NP/OP PCR tests, healthcare professional clearance, or symptom resolution. Each participant in the prospective study had whole blood, serum and a nasopharyngeal or oropharyngeal swab collected by mobile phlebotomists. Over a roughly two-month period, participants in the prospective study had the option of providing additional blood draws and questionnaires. Prospective study blood samples were shipped either frozen or at room temperature before DNA extraction.

The TCR comes from a woman in her twenties or thirties who had recovered from COVID-19. Recombination linked TRBV4-2 to TRBJ1-1; the D gene is unclear. The specimen sequenced was PBMCs or T cells enriched from blood (not recorded which). The CDR3 loop reads CASSQAGAEAFF. In nucleotides, the sequence is TGTGCCAGCAGCCAAGCAGGTGCTGAAGCTTTCTTT.